This T cell receptor beta chain was identified during a study of response to subunit inactivated influenza vaccine. The study, taken as a whole, reports: A suggestion made by the authors is that each seasonal influenza vaccination recruits few new T cells.

This CDR3 is built from 15 residues. Germline assignment: CDR1 SEHNR and CDR2 FQNEAQ (reference sequence). Trimming took off 3 bases at V and 9 bases at J, with 15 bases between the two ends. TCRdb processed the RT-PCR reads anew with MiXCR; each CDR3 protein has one entry. The repertoire holds approximately 500,000 distinct CDR3 sequences, with 10% to 15% as singletons. This clonotype was seen only a few times. Its antigen is currently unknown. The rearrangement uses TRBV7-9 and TRBJ1-6; possibly TRBD1 for D (5 bases). This TCR was recovered from a man in his forties or fifties who received an inactivated influenza vaccine. Source: PBMCs from blood, taken more than 35 days after vaccination. The CDR3 DNA sequence: TGTGCCAGCAGCTTGGGGACGGGGCCAGGTTCACCCCTCCACTTT. Amino acid sequence: CASSLGTGPGSPLHF.